The T cell receptor (beta chain) under discussion was sequenced for a study of immune evolution from preneoplasia to lung adenocarcinoma. TCRdb keeps only in-frame clones here, not all; method: immunoSEQ multiplex PCR. The data show 5,000 or so clones, with roughly 76% seen just once and approximately 10% held by the top ten. The V segment lost 0 bases and the J segment 1 base; nucleotides outside the gene matches: 9. This CDR3 has 18 amino acids. From germline, CDR1 is SQVTM and CDR2 ANQGSEA. Resections took place in Japan or China from the mid-2010s to the late 2010s. The sequence derives from a donor older than 65 with lung adenocarcinoma. The sequencing input was FFPE adjacent normal lung tissue. The V and J genes are TRBV29-1 and TRBJ1-2, with 12 bases matching TRBD1. The CDR3 DNA is TGCAGCGTTGAAGAAGGGACAGGGGGCGCAGGAGTTAACTATGGCTACACCTTC. As protein: CSVEEGTGGAGVNYGYTF.